These 9 T cell receptor beta chains were sequenced from one sample in a study of blood T cell repertoires in COVID-19. Generated by immunoSEQ multiplex PCR, the TCRdb table keeps only in-frame clones and is missing some. The profile shows roughly 190,000 clones, about 75% of them singletons. The source material was peripheral blood. Receptors originate from a woman between 50 and 59 years old with active or convalescent COVID-19.

The DNA of the CDR3 is TGTGCCAGCAGTTACTCGACGGGGGCTGGAAACACCATATATTTT. Protein product: CASSYSTGAGNTIYF. The chain recombines TRBV6-5 with TRBJ1-3; D possibly corresponds to TRBD1 (5 bases). In germline, CDR1 is MNHEY, CDR2 SVGAGI. This CDR3 is built from 15 residues. V lost 0 bases, J lost 2 bases, and 8 bases lay in between.

This chain connects TRBV28 to TRBJ2-3; 9 bases agree with TRBD1. CDR3 size: 13 residues. V shed 9 bases and J 3 bases; nucleotides not matched to a gene: 4. CDR1 is MDHEN and CDR2 is SYDVKM in the germline V gene. For the CDR3, the DNA is TGTGCCAGATGGACAGGGGCAACAGATACGCAGTATTTT. Translated: CARWTGATDTQYF.

This clone has more than one count but fewer than ten. The chain links TRBV6-2 or TRBV6-3 to TRBJ1-5, with TRBD1 matching over 9 bases. There are 16 residues in the CDR3. Germline V lookup: CDR1 MNHEY, CDR2 SVGEGT. Trimming cost V 4 bases and J 5 bases; bases outside gene matches: 9. This chain's CDR3 is CASSFFPGQGHQPQHF. DNA of the CDR3: TGTGCCAGCAGTTTCTTCCCGGGACAGGGTCATCAGCCCCAGCATTTT.

This chain joins TRBV28 and TRBJ1-2; 7 positions match TRBD1. Germline V gene lookup returns CDR1 MDHEN and CDR2 SYDVKM. This CDR3 contains 14 residues. The trim removed 4 bases at V and 6 bases at J, leaving 8 bases unmatched. The CDR3 DNA reads as TGTGCCAGCAGTTCCTCCGGGACAGCAAATGGCTACACCTTC. Translation: CASSSSGTANGYTF.

The chain uses TRBV5-4 and TRBJ2-7, with a weak D call TRBD2 (5 bases). The CDR3 is 13 amino acids. V lost 2 bases and J lost 0, with 6 bases in between. Per the germline V gene, CDR1 is SGHNT and CDR2 is YYREEE (reference sequence). For the CDR3, the DNA is TGTGCCAGCAGCTTCACTAGCTCCTACGAGCAGTACTTC. This translates into CASSFTSSYEQYF.

This clone was seen only a few times. The chain couples TRBV27 to TRBJ1-5; the D gene is possibly TRBD1 (5 bases). Trimming took off 5 bases at V and 4 bases at J, with 9 bases between the two ends. The CDR3 covers 13 residues. Looked up from germline, CDR1 is MNHEY and CDR2 is SMNVEV (reference sequence). The CDR3 protein is CASSMGGNQPQHF. For the CDR3, the DNA is TGTGCCAGCAGTATGGGGGGGAATCAGCCCCAGCATTTT.

V usage is TRBV5-1 and J usage is TRBJ1-6; D is unclear. Per germline, CDR1 SGHRS and CDR2 YFSETQ. The CDR3 contains 16 residues. The V end lost 1 base, the J end lost 5 bases, and 13 bases lay between the germline ends. CDR3 sequence (DNA): TGCGCCAGCAGCTTGCGAGGGAGGAGTGATAATTCACCCCTCCACTTT. Protein: CASSLRGRSDNSPLHF.

V usage is TRBV10-3 and J usage is TRBJ2-5, with a weak D call TRBD1 (6 bases). V gave up 6 bases and J gave up 2 bases, with 13 bases separating them. This CDR3 comprises 14 residues. Germline assignment: CDR1 ENHRY and CDR2 SYGVKD. The CDR3 sequence is CAIREGQQQETQYF. The DNA for the CDR3 is TGTGCCATCAGGGAAGGACAGCAGCAAGAGACCCAGTACTTC.

V gene TRBV7-9 combines with J gene TRBJ1-4, with 8 bases lining up with TRBD1. Per the germline V gene, CDR1 is SEHNR and CDR2 is FQNEAQ (reference sequence). The CDR3 spans 16 residues. V lost 5 bases, J lost 7 bases, and 12 bases stayed unmatched. In DNA form, the CDR3 reads TGTGCCAGCAGCCCAAACCAGGGGGCAAGGGGTGAAAAACTGTTTTTT. It specifies CASSPNQGARGEKLFF.